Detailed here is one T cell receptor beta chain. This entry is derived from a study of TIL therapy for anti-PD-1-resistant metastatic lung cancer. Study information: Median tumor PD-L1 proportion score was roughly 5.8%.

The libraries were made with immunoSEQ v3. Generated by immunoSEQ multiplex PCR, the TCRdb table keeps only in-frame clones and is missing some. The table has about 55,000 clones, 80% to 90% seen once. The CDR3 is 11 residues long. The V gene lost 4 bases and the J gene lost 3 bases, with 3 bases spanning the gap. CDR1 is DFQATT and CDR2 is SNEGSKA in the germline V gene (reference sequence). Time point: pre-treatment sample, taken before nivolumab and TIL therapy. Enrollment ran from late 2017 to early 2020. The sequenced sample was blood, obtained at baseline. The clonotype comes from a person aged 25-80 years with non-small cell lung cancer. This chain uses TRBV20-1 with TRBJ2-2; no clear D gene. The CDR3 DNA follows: TGCAGTGCTACAGACACCGGGGAGCTGTTTTTT. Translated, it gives CSATDTGELFF.